This T cell receptor (beta chain) appears in the sequencing data of a study of blood T cell repertoires in COVID-19. Across the study: Sites in the United States, Italy and Spain provided acute and convalescent COVID-19 samples.

Germline CDR1 is SGHTA and CDR2 is FQGNSA. The V end was cut by 0 bases, the J end by 6 bases, with 12 bases between. The CDR3 sequence is 14 residues long. Source study methods: Amplification with reference gene primers provided the estimates of nucleated cell counts. Some clones are missing from TCRdb's copy, which holds only in-frame ones; the method was immunoSEQ multiplex PCR. V, J and clone size are those of that table, while D and trimming were read from the DNA. The top ten hold more than 1.5% of the sample, which has roughly 210,000 clones, about 88% seen once. What was sequenced was peripheral blood. The receptor's source is a man between 65 and 85 years old with acute or convalescent COVID-19. The chain carries TRBV7-2 and TRBJ2-7; no definite D call. The CDR3 bases are TGTGCCAGCAGCTTAGCCCCTAGTACTTTCGAGCAGTACTTC. Residues: CASSLAPSTFEQYF.